This TCR beta chain was profiled in a study of control samples from healthy donors and cancer patients. The CDR3 runs to 14 residues. With V trimmed by 6 bases and J by 6 bases, 7 bases remained unmatched. Germline CDR1 is MNHEY and CDR2 is SMNVEV (reference sequence). Clones were read by immunoSEQ multiplex PCR, and TCRdb kept only the in-frame ones, dropping some. Among about 51,000 clones, about 90% were seen once, and the ten largest hold around 40%. The chain is built from TRBV27 and TRBJ1-1; 10 bases fit TRBD1. This receptor was identified in a man aged 45-60 years with head and neck cancer. Sequencing was carried out using PBMCs. The CDR3 DNA reads as TGTGCCAGCAGGACAGGGGGCGTCGCCTCTGAAGCTTTCTTT. It yields the protein CASRTGGVASEAFF.